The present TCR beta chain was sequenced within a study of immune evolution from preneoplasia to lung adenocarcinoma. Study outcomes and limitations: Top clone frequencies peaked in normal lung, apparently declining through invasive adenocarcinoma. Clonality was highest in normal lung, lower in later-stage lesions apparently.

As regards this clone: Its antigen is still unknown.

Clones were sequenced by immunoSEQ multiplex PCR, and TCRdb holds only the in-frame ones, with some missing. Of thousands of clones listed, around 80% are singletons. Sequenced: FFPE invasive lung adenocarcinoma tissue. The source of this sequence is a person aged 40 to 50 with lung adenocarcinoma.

CDR3 loop: CASSQESNTEAFF. The CDR3 DNA is TGTGCCAGCAGCCAAGAAAGTAACACTGAAGCTTTCTTT. This sequence joins TRBV11-3 and TRBJ1-1; D gene unclear. Trimming pared 5 bases from V and 2 bases from J, leaving 9 bases between. The CDR3 consists of 13 residues. Per the germline V gene, CDR1 is SGHNT and CDR2 is YENEEA.